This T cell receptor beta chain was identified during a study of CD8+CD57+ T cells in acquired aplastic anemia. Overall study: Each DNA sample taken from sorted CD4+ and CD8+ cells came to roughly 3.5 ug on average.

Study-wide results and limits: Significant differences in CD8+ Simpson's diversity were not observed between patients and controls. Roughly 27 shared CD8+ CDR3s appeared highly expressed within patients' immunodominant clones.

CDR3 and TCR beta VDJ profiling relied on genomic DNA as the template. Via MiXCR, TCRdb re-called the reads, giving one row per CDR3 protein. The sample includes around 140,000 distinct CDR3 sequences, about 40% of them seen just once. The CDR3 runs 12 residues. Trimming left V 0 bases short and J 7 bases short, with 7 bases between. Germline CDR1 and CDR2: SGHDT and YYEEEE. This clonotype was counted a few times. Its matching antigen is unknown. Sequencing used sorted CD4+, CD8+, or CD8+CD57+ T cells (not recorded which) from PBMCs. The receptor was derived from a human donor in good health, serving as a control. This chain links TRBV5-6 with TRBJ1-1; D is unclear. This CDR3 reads CASSLEGNEAFF. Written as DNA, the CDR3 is TGTGCCAGCAGCTTGGAGGGTAATGAAGCTTTCTTT.